The 16 T cell receptor beta chains below all came from one sample that was sequenced in a study of T cell responses to AZD1222 COVID-19 vaccine. Generated by immunoSEQ multiplex PCR, the TCRdb table keeps only in-frame clones and is missing some. This table has approximately 150,000 clones, just over 90% appearing once. The source was peripheral blood, collected on day 0 of AZD1222 vaccination. All receptors derive from an adult in good health.

The chain links TRBV23-1 to TRBJ1-2, with TRBD1 identical over 10 bases. TRBV23-1 is an ORF, with its function uncertain. The CDR3 is 13 amino acids. V was clipped by 6 bases and J by 8 bases; unmatched bases: 6. The CDR3: CASSHTGQGGYTF. As DNA, the CDR3 is TGCGCCAGCAGCCACACGGGACAGGGGGGCTACACCTTC.

This rearrangement joins TRBV5-4 to TRBJ1-1; D ambiguous. Germline V gene sequence: CDR1 SGHNT, CDR2 YYREEE (reference sequence). The CDR3 is made up of 15 amino acids. Trimming left V 2 bases short and J 2 bases short, with 13 bases between. The CDR3 loop is CASSFSRHLNTEAFF. The CDR3 DNA follows: TGTGCCAGCAGCTTTTCCAGACACCTAAACACTGAAGCTTTCTTT.

The chain recombines TRBV6-1 with TRBJ2-1; D ambiguous. The V end lost 2 bases, the J end lost 5 bases, and 7 bases lay between the germline ends. This CDR3 is 13 amino acids long. The germline V gene encodes CDR1 MNHNS and CDR2 SASEGT. The CDR3 DNA sequence: TGTGCCAGCAGTGAACGACTTAACAATGAGCAGTTCTTC. Its translation: CASSERLNNEQFF.

The chain uses TRBV2 and TRBJ1-5, with D perhaps matching TRBD1 (6 bases). V lost 6 bases, J lost 5 bases, and 8 bases lay in between. This CDR3 contains 12 residues. Germline V CDR1 and CDR2: SNHLY, FYNNEI. The chain's CDR3 is CASRSGDQPQHF. The CDR3 nucleotides read TGTGCCAGCAGATCAGGGGATCAGCCCCAGCATTTT.

V gene TRBV29-1 combines with J gene TRBJ1-4; D is undetermined. With 4 bases removed from V and 0 bases from J, the gap between germline ends came to 6 bases. Germline assignment: CDR1 SQVTM and CDR2 ANQGSEA. The CDR3 contains 13 residues. The CDR3 coding sequence is TGCAGCGTTGCCACAGCAACTAATGAAAAACTGTTTTTT. It translates to CSVATATNEKLFF.

This rearrangement joins TRBV7-7 to TRBJ2-1; 9 bases fit TRBD2. This CDR3 spans 18 amino acids. CDR1 is SSHAT and CDR2 is FNYEAQ in the germline V gene (reference sequence). Losses at the gene ends were 1 base for V and 6 bases for J; bases not matched to a gene: 13. CDR3 loop: CASSLEVPGLAGTNEQFF. In nucleotides, the CDR3 is TGTGCCAGCAGCTTAGAGGTCCCGGGGCTAGCGGGAACCAATGAGCAGTTCTTC. The full variable domain, its missing parts supplied by reference TRBV7-7 and TRBJ2-1, is GAGVSQSPRYKVTKRGQDVTLRCDPISSHATLYWYQQALGQGPEFLTYFNYEAQPDKSGLPSDRFSAERPEGSISTLTIQRTEQRDSAMYRCASSLEVPGLAGTNEQFFGPGTRLTVL.

This sequence joins TRBV5-6 and TRBJ2-5; 7 nucleotides align to TRBD2. The CDR3 is 17 residues long. With V trimmed by 1 base and J by 5 bases, 14 bases remained unmatched. The germline V gene has CDR1 SGHDT and CDR2 YYEEEE. CDR3 sequence: CASSLITREWLGETQYF. CDR3 DNA sequence: TGTGCCAGCAGCTTGATAACGCGGGAGTGGTTGGGGGAGACCCAGTACTTC.

The chain recombines TRBV6-4 with TRBJ1-1; D perhaps matches TRBD1 (5 bases). The V end lost 3 bases, the J end lost 10 bases, and 15 bases lay between the germline ends. The CDR3 length is 13 residues. Germline V gene data show CDR1 as MRHNA and CDR2 as SNTAGT. The CDR3 nucleotides read TGTGCCAGCAGTGAATCGGGGGTCGAGTCAGCTTTCTTT. Amino acid sequence: CASSESGVESAFF.

This chain connects TRBV18 to TRBJ1-6; no reliable D call. With 2 bases removed from V and 5 bases from J, the gap between germline ends came to 13 bases. Germline V gene data show CDR1 as KGHSH and CDR2 as LQKENI. The CDR3 totals 16 residues. This chain's CDR3 is CASSPRIRANNSPLHF. The CDR3 nucleotides are TGTGCCAGCTCACCAAGGATACGGGCCAATAATTCACCCCTCCACTTT.

V and J are TRBV19 and TRBJ2-5; TRBD1 might be the D (5 bases). This CDR3 contains 16 residues. CDR1 is LNHDA, CDR2 SQIVND, per germline (reference sequence). Trimming took off 1 base at V and 2 bases at J, with 14 bases between the two ends. CDR3 bases: TGTGCCAGTAGTATAGGTGGGGCAGGCCATCAAGAGACCCAGTACTTC. Translation: CASSIGGAGHQETQYF. The full variable domain, in which reference TRBV19 and TRBJ2-5 provide the parts outside the CDR3, is DGGITQSPKYLFRKEGQNVTLSCEQNLNHDAMYWYRQDPGQGLRLIYYSQIVNDFQKGDIAEGYSVSREKKESFPLTVTSAQKNPTAFYLCASSIGGAGHQETQYFGPGTRLLVL.

The chain combines TRBV5-4 with TRBJ2-7, with unresolved D. Between the trimmed V and J ends, which lost 4 bases and 2 bases, there was a span of 16 bases. The CDR3 spans 15 residues. The germline gives CDR1 SGHNT, CDR2 YYREEE (reference sequence). The CDR3 bases are TGTGCCAGCAGCCCCGATATGTATGGAGCCTACGAGCAGTACTTC. Protein product: CASSPDMYGAYEQYF.

There are a few counts of this clone. The V call is TRBV6-4, the J call TRBJ1-2; the D is unclear. The CDR3 contains 14 residues. The V gene's germline CDR1 is MRHNA and CDR2 SNTAGT. V was cut by 2 bases and J by 2 bases, with 9 bases left in between. CDR3 loop: CASSDGALNYGYTF. CDR3 nucleotides: TGTGCCAGCAGTGACGGAGCGTTGAACTATGGCTACACCTTC.

V gene TRBV30 combines with J gene TRBJ1-2; D unclear. The CDR3 spans 16 residues. Germline V gives CDR1 GTSNPN, CDR2 SVGIG (reference sequence). V lost 2 bases, J lost 0 bases, and 16 bases lay in between. CDR3 DNA sequence: TGTGCCTGGAGTTCTTCTCAGGTCAGCTCTAACTATGGCTACACCTTC. Its translation is CAWSSSQVSSNYGYTF.

The chain joins TRBV29-1 to TRBJ1-2; the D is unclear. The CDR3 spans 12 residues. The germline V gene encodes CDR1 SQVTM and CDR2 ANQGSEA. V gave up 6 bases and J gave up 2 bases, with 10 bases separating them. This CDR3 reads CSVSIGNYGYTF. The CDR3 region has the DNA TGCAGCGTCTCAATCGGAAACTATGGCTACACCTTC.

This clone has a single count. V is TRBV18 and J is TRBJ2-7; 10 nucleotides match TRBD1. Germline loops: CDR1 KGHSH, CDR2 LQKENI. CDR3 size: 19 residues. V was pared by 6 bases and J by 5 bases, with 22 bases of the junction left unmatched. In DNA form, the CDR3 reads TGTGCCAGCTCCCTCCGGAATTATTCCTGGGACAGGGGAACCCACGAGCAGTACTTC. Amino acids: CASSLRNYSWDRGTHEQYF.

The V gene is TRBV6-5, the J gene TRBJ1-1, with 7 bases lining up with TRBD1. The CDR3 runs 16 residues. Germline loops: CDR1 MNHEY, CDR2 SVGAGI. The trim removed 2 bases at V and 1 base at J, leaving 7 bases unmatched. The CDR3 region has the DNA TGTGCCAGCAGTTACCGCTTCTCAGGGGGGAACACTGAAGCTTTCTTT. Its protein product is CASSYRFSGGNTEAFF.